This TCR beta chain came from a study of cytomegalovirus exposure and HLA in healthy donors. Trimming removed 6 bases at V and 8 bases at J, with 25 bases between. The CDR3 consists of 16 residues. The germline gives CDR1 MDHEN, CDR2 SYDVKM. Amplification used 60 Vbeta primers and 13 Jbeta primers. Repertoires were generated with immunoSEQ multiplex PCR, while TCRdb's copy carries only in-frame clones and drops some. The table includes about 190,000 clones, about 89% detected once. The receptor was isolated from a man aged 30 to 39 in good health and CMV-seronegative. This sequence joins TRBV28 and TRBJ1-1; D perhaps matches TRBD1 (6 bases). The sequencing sample was made of PBMCs. CDR3 loop: CASRPLQIPGHLEAFF. The CDR3 DNA is TGTGCCAGCAGACCTCTTCAGATACCGGGACACCTCGAAGCTTTCTTT.